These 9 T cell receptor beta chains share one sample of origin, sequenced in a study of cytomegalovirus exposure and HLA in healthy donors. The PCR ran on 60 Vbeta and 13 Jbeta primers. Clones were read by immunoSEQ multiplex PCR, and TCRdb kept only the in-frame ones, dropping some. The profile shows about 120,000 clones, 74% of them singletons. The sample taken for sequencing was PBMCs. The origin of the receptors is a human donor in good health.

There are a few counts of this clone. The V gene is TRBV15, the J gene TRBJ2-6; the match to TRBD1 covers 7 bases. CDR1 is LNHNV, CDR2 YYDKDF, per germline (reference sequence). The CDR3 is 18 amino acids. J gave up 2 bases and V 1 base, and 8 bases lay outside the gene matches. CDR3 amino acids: CATSRAAGGKTGANVLTF. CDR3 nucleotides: TGTGCCACCAGCAGAGCCGCAGGGGGAAAAACTGGGGCCAACGTCCTGACTTTC.

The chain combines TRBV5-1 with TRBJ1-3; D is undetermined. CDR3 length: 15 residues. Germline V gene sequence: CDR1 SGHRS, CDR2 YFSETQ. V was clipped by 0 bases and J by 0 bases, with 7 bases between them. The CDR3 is CASSLDGHSGNTIYF. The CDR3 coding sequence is TGCGCCAGCAGCTTGGATGGCCACTCTGGAAACACCATATATTTT.

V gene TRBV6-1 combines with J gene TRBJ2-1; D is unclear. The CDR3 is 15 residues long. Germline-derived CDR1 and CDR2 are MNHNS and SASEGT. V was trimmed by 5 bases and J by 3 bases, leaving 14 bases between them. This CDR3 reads CASSTTPLNYNEQFF. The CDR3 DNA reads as TGTGCCAGCAGTACCACACCCCTCAACTACAATGAGCAGTTCTTC.

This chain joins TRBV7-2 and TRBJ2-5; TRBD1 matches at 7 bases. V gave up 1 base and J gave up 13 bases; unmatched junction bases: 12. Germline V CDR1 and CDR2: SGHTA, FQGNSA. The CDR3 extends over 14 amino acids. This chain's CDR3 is CASSLGVGDRRVYF. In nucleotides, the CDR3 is TGTGCCAGCAGCTTAGGGGTGGGGGACAGACGTGTGTACTTC.

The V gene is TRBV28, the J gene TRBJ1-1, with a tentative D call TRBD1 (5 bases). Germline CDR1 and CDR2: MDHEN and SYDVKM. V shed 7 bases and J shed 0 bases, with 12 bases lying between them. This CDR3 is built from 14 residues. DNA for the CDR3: TGTGCCAGCAAACTGGGGCAGTTGAACACTGAAGCTTTCTTT. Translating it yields CASKLGQLNTEAFF. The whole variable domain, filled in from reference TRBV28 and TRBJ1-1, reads DVKVTQSSRYLVKRTGEKVFLECVQDMDHENMFWYRQDPGLGLRLIYFSYDVKMKEKGDIPEGYSVSREKKERFSLILESASTNQTSMYLCASKLGQLNTEAFFGQGTRLTVV.

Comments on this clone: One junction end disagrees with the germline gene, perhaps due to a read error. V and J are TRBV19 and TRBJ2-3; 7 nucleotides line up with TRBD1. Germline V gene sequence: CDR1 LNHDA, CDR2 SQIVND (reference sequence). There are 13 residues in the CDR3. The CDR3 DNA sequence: TGTGCCAACGGGACAGTGGCAATTCGAAGACCGCTCTTT. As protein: CANGTVAIRRPLF.

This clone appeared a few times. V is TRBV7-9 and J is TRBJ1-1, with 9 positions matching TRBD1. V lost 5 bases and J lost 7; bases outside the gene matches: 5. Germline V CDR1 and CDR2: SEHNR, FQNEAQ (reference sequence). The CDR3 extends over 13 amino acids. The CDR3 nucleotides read TGTGCCAGCAGCAATTCGGGACAGGGTGAAGCTTTCTTT. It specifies CASSNSGQGEAFF. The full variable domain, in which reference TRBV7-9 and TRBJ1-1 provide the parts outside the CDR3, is DTGVSQNPRHKITKRGQNVTFRCDPISEHNRLYWYRQTLGQGPEFLTYFQNEAQLEKSRLLSDRFSAERPKGSFSTLEIQRTEQGDSAMYLCASSNSGQGEAFFGQGTRLTVV.

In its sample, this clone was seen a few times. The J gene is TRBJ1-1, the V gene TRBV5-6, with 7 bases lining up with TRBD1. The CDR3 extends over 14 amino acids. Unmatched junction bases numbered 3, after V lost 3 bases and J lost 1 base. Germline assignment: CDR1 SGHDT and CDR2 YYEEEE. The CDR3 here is CASSWGQWNTEAFF. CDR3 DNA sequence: TGTGCCAGCAGCTGGGGACAGTGGAACACTGAAGCTTTCTTT.

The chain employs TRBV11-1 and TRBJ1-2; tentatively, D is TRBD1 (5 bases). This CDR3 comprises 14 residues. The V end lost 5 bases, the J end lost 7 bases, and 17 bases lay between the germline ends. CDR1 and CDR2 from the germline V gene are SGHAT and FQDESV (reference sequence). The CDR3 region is CASSPLEVTAGYTF. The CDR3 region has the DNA TGTGCCAGCAGCCCGTTAGAAGTGACAGCTGGCTACACCTTC.